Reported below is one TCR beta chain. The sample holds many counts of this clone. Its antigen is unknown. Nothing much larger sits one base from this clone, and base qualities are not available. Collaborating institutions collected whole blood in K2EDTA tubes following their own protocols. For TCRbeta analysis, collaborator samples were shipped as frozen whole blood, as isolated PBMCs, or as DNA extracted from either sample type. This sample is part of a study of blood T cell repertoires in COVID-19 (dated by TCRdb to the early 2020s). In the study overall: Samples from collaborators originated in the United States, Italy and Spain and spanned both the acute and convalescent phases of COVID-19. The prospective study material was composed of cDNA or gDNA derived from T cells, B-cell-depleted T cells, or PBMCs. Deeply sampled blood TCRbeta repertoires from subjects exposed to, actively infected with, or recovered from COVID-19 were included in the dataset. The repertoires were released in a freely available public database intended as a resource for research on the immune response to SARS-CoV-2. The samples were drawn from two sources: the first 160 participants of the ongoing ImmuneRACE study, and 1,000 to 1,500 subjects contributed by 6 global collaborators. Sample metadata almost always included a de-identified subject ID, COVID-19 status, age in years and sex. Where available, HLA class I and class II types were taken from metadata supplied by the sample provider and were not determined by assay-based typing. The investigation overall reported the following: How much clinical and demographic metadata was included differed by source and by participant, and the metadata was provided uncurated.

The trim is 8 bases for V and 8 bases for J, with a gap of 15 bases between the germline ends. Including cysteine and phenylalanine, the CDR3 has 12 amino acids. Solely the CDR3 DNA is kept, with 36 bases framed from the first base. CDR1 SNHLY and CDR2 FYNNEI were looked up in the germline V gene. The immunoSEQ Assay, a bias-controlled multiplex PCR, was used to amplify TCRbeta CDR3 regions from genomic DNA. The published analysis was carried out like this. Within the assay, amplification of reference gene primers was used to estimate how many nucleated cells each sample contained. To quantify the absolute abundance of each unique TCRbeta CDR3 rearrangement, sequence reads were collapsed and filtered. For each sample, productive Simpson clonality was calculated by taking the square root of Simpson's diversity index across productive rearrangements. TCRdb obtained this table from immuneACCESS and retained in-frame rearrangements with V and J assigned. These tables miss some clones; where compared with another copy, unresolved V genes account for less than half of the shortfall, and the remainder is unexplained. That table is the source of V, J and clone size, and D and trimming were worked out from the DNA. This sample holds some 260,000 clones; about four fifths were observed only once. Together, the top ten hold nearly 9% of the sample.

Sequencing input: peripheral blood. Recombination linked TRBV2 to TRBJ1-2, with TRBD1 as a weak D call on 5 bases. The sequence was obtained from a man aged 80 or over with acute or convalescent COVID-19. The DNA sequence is TGTGCCAGCTCCGAGGCGGGACGGGGCTACACCTTC. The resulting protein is CASSEAGRGYTF.